The clone carrying this T cell receptor beta chain was seen at least ten times. What it binds is unknown. This record belongs to a study of metastatic and nonmetastatic thyroid tumors. Study summary: For malignant and benign thyroid patients, tumor or nodule tissue and blood were the sources whose repertoires were compared. Study outcomes and limitations: The study reportedly found significantly higher TCR beta diversity in malignant thyroid tumors than benign nodules, in blood and tumor.

The length of the CDR3 is 15 residues. The germline V and J ends were trimmed by 6 bases and 2 bases, with 16 bases remaining between them. CDR1 and CDR2 from the germline V gene are SGHDN and FVKESK. Thyroid surgery took place with no prior treatment in any patient. Under the authors' procedure: Variation in CDR3 across clinicopathological groups served as the basis for constructing a distant-metastasis classifier in papillary thyroid cancer. MiXCR was used by TCRdb to re-call the PCR reads. It is TCRdb's table, rather than the study itself, that gives the V and J calls and clone size. This table has around 21,000 clones, under 25% appearing once.

The sample consisted of blood. The sequence came from a male donor with papillary thyroid cancer or a benign thyroid nodule (not recorded which). Some clones in this sample may be carry-over from other donors' samples. This rearrangement joins TRBV14 to TRBJ2-5, with D possibly called TRBD1 or TRBD2 (7 bases each). The CDR3 nucleotides are TGTGCCAGCAGACAGACAGGGAGGGTACAAGAGACCCAGTACTTC. The encoded protein is CASRQTGRVQETQYF.